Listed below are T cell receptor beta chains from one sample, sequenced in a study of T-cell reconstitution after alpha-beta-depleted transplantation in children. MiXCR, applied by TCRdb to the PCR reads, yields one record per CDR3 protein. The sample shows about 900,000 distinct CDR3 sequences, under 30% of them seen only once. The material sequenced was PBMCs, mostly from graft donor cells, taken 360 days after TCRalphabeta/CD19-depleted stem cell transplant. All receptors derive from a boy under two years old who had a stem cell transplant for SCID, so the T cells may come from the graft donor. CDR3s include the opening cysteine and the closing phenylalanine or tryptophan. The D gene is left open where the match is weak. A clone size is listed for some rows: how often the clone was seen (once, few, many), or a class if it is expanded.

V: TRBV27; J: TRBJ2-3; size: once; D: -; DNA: TGTGCCAGCAGTTTATCGACGGGGACAGATACGCAGTATTTT; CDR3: CASSLSTGTDTQYF
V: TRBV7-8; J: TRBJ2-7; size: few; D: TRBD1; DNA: TGTGCCAGCAGCCCAGACAGGGTATGGCAGTACTTC; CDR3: CASSPDRVWQYF
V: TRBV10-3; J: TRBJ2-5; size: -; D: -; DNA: TGTGCCATCAGTGAGTCTGAAATAGGACCGTCCGAGACCCAGTACTTC; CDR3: CAISESEIGPSETQYF
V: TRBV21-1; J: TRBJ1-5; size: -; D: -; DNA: TGTGCCAGCAGCAAAGCCCCGACAGGAAAGTATCAGCCCCAGCATTTT; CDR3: CASSKAPTGKYQPQHF
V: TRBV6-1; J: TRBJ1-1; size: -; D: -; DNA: TGTGCCAGCAGTGCGGCCGGGATCACTGAAGCTTTCTTT; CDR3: CASSAAGITEAFF
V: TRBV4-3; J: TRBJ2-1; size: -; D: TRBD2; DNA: TGCGCCAGCAGCCAAGGCAGCGGGGGGACGGTTCTCTCCTACAATGAGCAGTTCTTC; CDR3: CASSQGSGGTVLSYNEQFF
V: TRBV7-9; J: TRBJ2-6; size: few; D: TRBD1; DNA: TGTGCCAGCAGCCGAACAGGGGGAGGAACCAACGTCCTGACTTTC; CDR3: CASSRTGGGTNVLTF
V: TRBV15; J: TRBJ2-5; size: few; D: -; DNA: TGTGCCACCAGCAGAACACCTAGAGAGACCCAGTACTTC; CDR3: CATSRTPRETQYF
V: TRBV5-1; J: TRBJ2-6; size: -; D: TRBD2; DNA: TGCGCCAGCAGCTTGGTCCCATTCGGACTAGCAAGTGGGGCCAACGTCCTGACTTTC; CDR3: CASSLVPFGLASGANVLTF
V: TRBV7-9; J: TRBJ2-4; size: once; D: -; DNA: TGTGCCAGCAGCCTTCATGAAAGGACCTATTCGTACTTC; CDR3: CASSLHERTYSYF
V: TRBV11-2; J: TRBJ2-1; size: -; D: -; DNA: TGTGCCAGCAGCTTAAACGGAATAGGGACCAACAATGAGCAGTTCTTC; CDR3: CASSLNGIGTNNEQFF
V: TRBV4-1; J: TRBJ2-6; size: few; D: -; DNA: TGCGCCAGCAGCCAAGAGTGGCAGTACTCTGGGGCCAACGTCCTGACTTTC; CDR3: CASSQEWQYSGANVLTF
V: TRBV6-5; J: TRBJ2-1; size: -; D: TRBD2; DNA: TGTGCCAGCAGGTTAGCGGGGGCGATCTACAATGAGCAGTTCTTC; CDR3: CASRLAGAIYNEQFF
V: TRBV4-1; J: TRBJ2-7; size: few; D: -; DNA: TGCGCCAGCAGCCGACAAGAGAACTACGAGCAGTACTTC; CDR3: CASSRQENYEQYF
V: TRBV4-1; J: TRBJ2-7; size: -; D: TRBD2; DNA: TGCGCCAGCAGCCAAGAGCAGCAGCGGGGGGCCTACGAGCAGTACTTC; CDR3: CASSQEQQRGAYEQYF
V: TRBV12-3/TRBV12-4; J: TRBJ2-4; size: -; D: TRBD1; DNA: TGTGCCCCCCCCGCGGACACGACAGGGAAGTACTTC; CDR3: CAPPADTTGKYF
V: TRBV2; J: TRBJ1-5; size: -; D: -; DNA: TGTGCCAGCAGCGTATCTCAGGGGAATCAGCCCCAGCATTTT; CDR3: CASSVSQGNQPQHF
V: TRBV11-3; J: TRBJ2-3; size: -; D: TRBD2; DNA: TGTGCCAGCAGCTTAGGAGCGGGGGGGATAGATACGCAGTATTTT; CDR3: CASSLGAGGIDTQYF
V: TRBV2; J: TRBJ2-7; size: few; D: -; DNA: TGTGCCAGCAGAACTGATGGGCCCGCCTACGAGCAGTACTTC; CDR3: CASRTDGPAYEQYF
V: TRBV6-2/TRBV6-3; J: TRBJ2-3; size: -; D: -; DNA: TGTGCCAGCAGTCAAGTCCGCATCACGCAGTATTTT; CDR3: CASSQVRITQYF
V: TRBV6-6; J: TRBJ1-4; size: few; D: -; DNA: TGTGCCAGGTCCCCGGATGGAGAAAAACTGTTTTTT; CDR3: CARSPDGEKLFF
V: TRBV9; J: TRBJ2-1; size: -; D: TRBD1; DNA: TGTGCCAGCAGCGTAGAGGGCAGGGGGCATGGTTATGAGCAGTTCTTC; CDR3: CASSVEGRGHGYEQFF
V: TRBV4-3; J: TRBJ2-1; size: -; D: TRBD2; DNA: TGCGCCAGCAGCCCCGATCCTAGCGGGAATGAGCAGTTCTTC; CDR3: CASSPDPSGNEQFF
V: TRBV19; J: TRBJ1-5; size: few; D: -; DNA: TGTGCCAGTAGTAAGTGGGGGAGCAATCAGCCCCAGCATTTT; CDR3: CASSKWGSNQPQHF
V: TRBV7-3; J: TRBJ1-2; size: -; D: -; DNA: TGTGCCAGCAGCCCAGGGGCGGGAGGCTACACCTTC; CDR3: CASSPGAGGYTF
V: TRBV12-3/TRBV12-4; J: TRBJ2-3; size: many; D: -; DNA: TGTGCCAGCAGCTCCGTGGATACGCAGTATTTT; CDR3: CASSSVDTQYF
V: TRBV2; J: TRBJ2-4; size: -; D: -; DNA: TGTGCCAGCAGTGCCACGAGTGATATAGCCAAAAACATTCAGTACTTC; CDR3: CASSATSDIAKNIQYF
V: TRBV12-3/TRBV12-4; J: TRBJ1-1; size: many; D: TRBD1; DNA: TGTGCCAGCAGTCCACAGGGGGCATTAAGGAACACTGAAGCTTTCTTT; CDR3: CASSPQGALRNTEAFF
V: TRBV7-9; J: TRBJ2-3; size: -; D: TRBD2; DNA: TGTGCCAGCAGCACCGGACTAGCGGGGGGGATAGATACGCAGTATTTT; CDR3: CASSTGLAGGIDTQYF
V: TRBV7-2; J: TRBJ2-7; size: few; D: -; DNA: TGTGCCAGCAGCCGAATCTCCGGGACCTTCGAGCAGTACTTC; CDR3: CASSRISGTFEQYF
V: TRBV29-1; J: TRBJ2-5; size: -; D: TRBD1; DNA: TGCAGCGTTCATACAGGGGCGCAAGAGACCCAGTACTTC; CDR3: CSVHTGAQETQYF
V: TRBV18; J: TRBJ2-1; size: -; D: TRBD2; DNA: TGTGCCAGCTCACCGCCCGCGGGGGGGCCGAAAAATGAGCAGTTCTTC; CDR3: CASSPPAGGPKNEQFF
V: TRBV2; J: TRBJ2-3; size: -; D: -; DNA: TGTGCCAGCAGTCAGACGATAGATACGCAGTATTTT; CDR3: CASSQTIDTQYF
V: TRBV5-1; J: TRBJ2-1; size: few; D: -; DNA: TGCGCCAGCAGCTTGGGAGGGGGGGTGGATGAGCAGTTCTTC; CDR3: CASSLGGGVDEQFF
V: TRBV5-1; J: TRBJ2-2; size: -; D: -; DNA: TGCGCCAGCAGCCCCCAACTAGGGGGTGCCACCGGGGAGCTGTTTTTT; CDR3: CASSPQLGGATGELFF
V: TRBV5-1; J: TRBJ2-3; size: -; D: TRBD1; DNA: TGCGCCAGCAGCCCGGGGACAGGGGTACGCACAGATACGCAGTATTTT; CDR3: CASSPGTGVRTDTQYF
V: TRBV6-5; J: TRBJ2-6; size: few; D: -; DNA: TGTGCCAGCAGTTTCGAATACAGGGTATCTGGGGCCAACGTCCTGACTTTC; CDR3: CASSFEYRVSGANVLTF
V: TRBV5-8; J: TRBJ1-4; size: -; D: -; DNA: TGTGCCAGCAGCTTGGTGGGCACAGGTGCAACTAATGAAAAACTGTTTTTT; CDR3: CASSLVGTGATNEKLFF
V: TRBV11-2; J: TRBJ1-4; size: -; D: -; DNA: TGTGCCAGCAGCATCGACAGGCCAACTAATGAAAAACTGTTTTTT; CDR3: CASSIDRPTNEKLFF
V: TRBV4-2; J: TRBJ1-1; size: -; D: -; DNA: TGTGCCAGCAGCCAAGTATCGGGGCAGGGCACTGAAGCTTTCTTT; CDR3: CASSQVSGQGTEAFF
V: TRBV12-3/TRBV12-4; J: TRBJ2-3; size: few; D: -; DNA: TGTGCCAGCAGTACGCCGGGTCCCACACGGGATACGCAGTATTTT; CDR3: CASSTPGPTRDTQYF
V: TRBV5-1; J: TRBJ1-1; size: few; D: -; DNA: TGCGCCTTGCGGGGGGACACTGAAGCTTTCTTT; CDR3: CALRGDTEAFF
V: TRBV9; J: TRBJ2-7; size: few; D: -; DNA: TGTGCCAGCAGCGTAGGGCAGGGGTTGGCGTCCTACGAGCAGTACTTC; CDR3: CASSVGQGLASYEQYF
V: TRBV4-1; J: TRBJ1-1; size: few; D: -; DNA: TGCGCCAGCAGCCAAGGGCAGGGGCCCAAGAGTGGGACTGAAGCTTTCTTT; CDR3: CASSQGQGPKSGTEAFF